This T cell receptor (beta chain) was sequenced in a study of cytomegalovirus exposure and HLA in healthy donors. Looking at the study overall: The approximately 120 validation repertoires, a later analysis reported, used the same platform as the 550 to 700 repertoires from the first cohort. Regarding the study as a whole: Reports described diagnosis of cytomegalovirus status by the classifier as highly specific and sensitive.

Turning to this clone: Its specificity is not known.

The method was immunoSEQ multiplex PCR; TCRdb's version includes in-frame clones alone and lacks a portion of them. The profile covers 250,000 to 300,000 clones, with 85% to 90% appearing a single time and roughly 0.38% taken by the ten largest. The donors were members of the validation cohort, which comprised around 110 subjects and was separate from the first cohort of 666 subjects. The clonotype was recovered from a woman aged 18-35 years in good health and CMV-seronegative. The source material was PBMCs.

The CDR3 loop is CASSSGQVVNEQFF. CDR3 bases: TGTGCCAGCAGTTCGGGACAGGTGGTAAATGAGCAGTTCTTC. V gene TRBV6-5 combines with J gene TRBJ2-1; 8 nucleotides agree with TRBD1. The CDR3 is 14 residues long. Trimming at V came to 4 bases and at J to 7 bases, leaving 6 bases not matched to a gene. In germline, CDR1 is MNHEY, CDR2 SVGAGI.